What follows are 3 T cell receptor beta chains derived from one specimen sequenced in a study of blood T cell repertoires in COVID-19 (dated by TCRdb to the early 2020s). Library construction relied on the immunoSEQ multiplex PCR assay. The table comes from immuneACCESS by way of TCRdb, which keeps in-frame sequences with V and J called. Part of the clones is missing from these tables; in studies checked, under half for an unresolved V gene and the rest for unknown reasons. The table for this sample lists about 49,000 clones; roughly 90% of them were counted only once. More than 3% of the sample is taken by the ten largest. The sequenced material came from peripheral blood. The receptors shown here come from a human donor in a cohort sampled during active COVID-19.

This clone appeared a few times. V and J are TRBV27 and TRBJ1-6, with 9 positions matching TRBD1. Germline V CDR1 and CDR2: MNHEY, SMNVEV (reference sequence). Unmatched junction bases numbered 7, after V lost 5 bases and J lost 8 bases. This CDR3 region has 15 residues. The CDR3 DNA sequence: TGTGCCAGCAGTCCCGGGACAGGGCTTGATTCACCCCTCCACTTT. It specifies CASSPGTGLDSPLHF.

The rearrangement joins TRBV5-5 to TRBJ2-3; tentatively, D is TRBD2 (6 bases). V lost 4 bases and J 2 bases, leaving 14 bases between the germline ends. This CDR3 has 15 amino acids. Germline values: CDR1 SGHKS, CDR2 YYEKEE (reference sequence). As DNA, the CDR3 is TGTGCCAGCAGCCCCCGTAGCGGATACACAGATACGCAGTATTTT. Translation: CASSPRSGYTDTQYF. The full variable domain, in which reference TRBV5-5 and TRBJ2-3 provide the parts outside the CDR3, is DAGVTQSPTHLIKTRGQQVTLRCSPISGHKSVSWYQQVLGQGPQFIFQYYEKEERGRGNFPDRFSARQFPNYSSELNVNALLLGDSALYLCASSPRSGYTDTQYFGPGTRLTVL.

This chain joins TRBV7-6 and TRBJ2-2; 9 positions agree with TRBD2. Germline V lookup: CDR1 SGHVS, CDR2 FNYEAQ. V trimming: 1 base; J trimming: 3 bases; junction bases outside the gene matches: 3. The CDR3 consists of 16 residues. For the CDR3, the DNA is TGTGCCAGCAGCTTAGGGGCTAGCGGGGACACCGGGGAGCTGTTTTTT. Its protein is CASSLGASGDTGELFF.